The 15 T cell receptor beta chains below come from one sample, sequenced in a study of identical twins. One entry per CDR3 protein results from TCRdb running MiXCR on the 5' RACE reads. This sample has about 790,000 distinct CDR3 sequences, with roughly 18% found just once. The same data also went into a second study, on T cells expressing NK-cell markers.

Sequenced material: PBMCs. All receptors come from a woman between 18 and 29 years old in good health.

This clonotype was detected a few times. In DNA, the CDR3 is TGTGCCAGCAGCTTAATTTCGCGGGAGTTAGAGACCCAGTACTTC. It encodes CASSLISRELETQYF. This chain connects TRBV7-6 to TRBJ2-5; 7 bases agree with TRBD2. The CDR3 extends over 15 amino acids. After removal of 2 bases from V and 4 bases from J, the junction contained 7 bases not matched to a gene. Germline V gene data show CDR1 as SGHVS and CDR2 as FNYEAQ.

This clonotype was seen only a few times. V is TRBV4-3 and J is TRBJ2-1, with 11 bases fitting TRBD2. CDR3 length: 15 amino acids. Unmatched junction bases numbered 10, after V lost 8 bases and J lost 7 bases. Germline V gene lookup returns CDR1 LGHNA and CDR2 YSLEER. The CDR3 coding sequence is TGCGCCAGCTCCGGTAGCGGGAGGGCCAGGAATGAGCAGTTCTTC. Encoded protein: CASSGSGRARNEQFF.

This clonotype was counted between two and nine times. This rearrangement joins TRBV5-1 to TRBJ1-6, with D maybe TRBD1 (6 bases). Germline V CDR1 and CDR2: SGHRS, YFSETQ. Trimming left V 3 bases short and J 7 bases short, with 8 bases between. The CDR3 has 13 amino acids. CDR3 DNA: TGCGCCAGCAGCTCTGGACAGAATTCACCCCTCCACTTT. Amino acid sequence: CASSSGQNSPLHF.

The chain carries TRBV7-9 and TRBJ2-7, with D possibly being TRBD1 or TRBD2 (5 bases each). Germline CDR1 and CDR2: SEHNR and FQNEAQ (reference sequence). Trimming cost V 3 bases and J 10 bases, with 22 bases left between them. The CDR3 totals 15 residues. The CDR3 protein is CASSFSGTPPAPQYF. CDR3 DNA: TGTGCCAGCAGCTTCTCCGGGACCCCACCCGCTCCACAGTACTTC.

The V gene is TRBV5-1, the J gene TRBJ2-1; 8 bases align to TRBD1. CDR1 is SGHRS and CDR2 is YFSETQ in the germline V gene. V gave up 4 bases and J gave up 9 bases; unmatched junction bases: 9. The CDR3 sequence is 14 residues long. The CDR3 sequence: CASSPGTGRGEQFF. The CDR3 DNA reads TGCGCCAGCAGCCCCGGGACAGGAAGAGGTGAGCAGTTCTTC.

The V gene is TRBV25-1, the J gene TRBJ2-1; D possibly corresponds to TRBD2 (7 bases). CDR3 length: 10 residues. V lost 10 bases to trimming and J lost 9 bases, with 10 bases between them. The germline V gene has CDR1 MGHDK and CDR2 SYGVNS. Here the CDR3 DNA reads TGTGCCACCGCGGGGGCTGAGCAGTTCTTC. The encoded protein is CATAGAEQFF. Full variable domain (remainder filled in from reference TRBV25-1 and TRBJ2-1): EADIYQTPRYLVIGTGKKITLECSQTMGHDKMYWYQQDPGMELHLIHYSYGVNSTEKGDLSSESTVSRIRTEHFPLTLESARPSHTSQYLCATAGAEQFFGPGTRLTVL.

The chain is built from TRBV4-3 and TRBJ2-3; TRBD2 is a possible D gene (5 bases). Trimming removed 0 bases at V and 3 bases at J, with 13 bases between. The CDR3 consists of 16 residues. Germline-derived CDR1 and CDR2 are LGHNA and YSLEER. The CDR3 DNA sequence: TGCGCCAGCAGCCAAGAAGAAAGGACTTCGACAGATACGCAGTATTTT. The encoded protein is CASSQEERTSTDTQYF.

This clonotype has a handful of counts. CDR3: CASSTLRGQGRTGELFF. The CDR3 nucleotides read TGTGCCAGCAGCACCCTCCGGGGACAGGGTAGGACCGGGGAGCTGTTTTTT. The V gene is TRBV12-3 or TRBV12-4, the J gene TRBJ2-2; 9 nucleotides match TRBD1. Trimming cost V 6 bases and J 5 bases; bases outside gene matches: 13. This CDR3 contains 17 residues.

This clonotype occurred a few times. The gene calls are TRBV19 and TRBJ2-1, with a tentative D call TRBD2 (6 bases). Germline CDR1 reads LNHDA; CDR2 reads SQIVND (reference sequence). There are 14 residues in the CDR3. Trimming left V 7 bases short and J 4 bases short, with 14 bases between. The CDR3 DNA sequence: TGTGCCAGTAACCCCGGGAGCTTGTACAATGAGCAGTTCTTC. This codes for CASNPGSLYNEQFF.

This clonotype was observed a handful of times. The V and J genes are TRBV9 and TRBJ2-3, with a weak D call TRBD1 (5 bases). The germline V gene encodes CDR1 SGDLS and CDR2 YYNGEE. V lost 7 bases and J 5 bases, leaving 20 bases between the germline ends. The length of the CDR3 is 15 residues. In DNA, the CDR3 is TGTGCCAGCGGACACCCCGGCTCCTCGGGAGATACGCAGTATTTT. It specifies CASGHPGSSGDTQYF.

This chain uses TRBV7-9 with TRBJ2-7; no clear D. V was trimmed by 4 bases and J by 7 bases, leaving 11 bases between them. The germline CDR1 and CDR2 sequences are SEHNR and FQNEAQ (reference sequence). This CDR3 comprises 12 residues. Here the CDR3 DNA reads TGTGCCAGCAGCTGGGGATTTGGGGAGCAGTACTTC. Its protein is CASSWGFGEQYF.

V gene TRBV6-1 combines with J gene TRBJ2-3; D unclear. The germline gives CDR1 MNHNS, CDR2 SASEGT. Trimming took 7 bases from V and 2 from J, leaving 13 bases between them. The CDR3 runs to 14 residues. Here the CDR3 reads CASTPGYLTDTQYF. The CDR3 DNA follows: TGTGCCAGCACCCCGGGTTACCTCACAGATACGCAGTATTTT.

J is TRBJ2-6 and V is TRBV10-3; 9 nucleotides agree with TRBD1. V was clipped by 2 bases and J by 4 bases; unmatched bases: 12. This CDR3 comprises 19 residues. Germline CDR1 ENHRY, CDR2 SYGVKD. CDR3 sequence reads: CAISEPKRQGGAGANVLTF. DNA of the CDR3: TGTGCCATCAGTGAGCCGAAAAGACAGGGGGGAGCCGGGGCCAACGTCCTGACTTTC.

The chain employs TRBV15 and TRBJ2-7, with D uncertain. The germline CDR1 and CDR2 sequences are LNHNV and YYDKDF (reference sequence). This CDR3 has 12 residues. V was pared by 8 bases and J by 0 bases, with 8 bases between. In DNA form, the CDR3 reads TGTGCCACCTCTAGTAGCTCCTACGAGCAGTACTTC. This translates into CATSSSSYEQYF.

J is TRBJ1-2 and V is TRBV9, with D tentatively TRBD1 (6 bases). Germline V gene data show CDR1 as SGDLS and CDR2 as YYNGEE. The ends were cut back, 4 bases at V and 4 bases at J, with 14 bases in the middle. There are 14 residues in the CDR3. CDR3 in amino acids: CASSPRQVGYGYTF. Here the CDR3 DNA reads TGTGCCAGCAGCCCCCGACAGGTTGGCTATGGCTACACCTTC.